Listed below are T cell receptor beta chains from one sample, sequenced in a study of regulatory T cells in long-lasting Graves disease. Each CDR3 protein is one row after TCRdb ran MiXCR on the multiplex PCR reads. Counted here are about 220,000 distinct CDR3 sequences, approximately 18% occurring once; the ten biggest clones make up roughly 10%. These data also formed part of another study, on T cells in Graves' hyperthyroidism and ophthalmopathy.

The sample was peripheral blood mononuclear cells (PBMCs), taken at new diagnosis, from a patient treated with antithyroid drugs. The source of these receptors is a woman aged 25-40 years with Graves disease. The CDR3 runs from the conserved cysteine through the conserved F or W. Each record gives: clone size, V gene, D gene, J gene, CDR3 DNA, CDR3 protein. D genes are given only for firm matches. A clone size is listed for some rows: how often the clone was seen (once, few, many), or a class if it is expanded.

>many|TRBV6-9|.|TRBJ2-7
TGTGCCAGCAGTTACTCTCGTCGGGGGACGTCCTACGAGCAGTACTTC
CASSYSRRGTSYEQYF
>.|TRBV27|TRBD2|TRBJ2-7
TGTGCCAGCAGCTCGGGACTAGCGGGAGGCAAGCAGTACTTC
CASSSGLAGGKQYF
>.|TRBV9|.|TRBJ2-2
TGTCCCAGCAGCGTATCCGGAGGGAACACCGGGGAGCTGTTTTTT
CPSSVSGGNTGELFF
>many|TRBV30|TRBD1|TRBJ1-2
TGTGCCTGGAGTCCCTCGGGACAGAGGGTTGGGTATGGCTACACCTTC
CAWSPSGQRVGYGYTF
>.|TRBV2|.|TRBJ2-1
TGTGCCAGCGGAGGGTACAATGAGCAGTTCTTC
CASGGYNEQFF
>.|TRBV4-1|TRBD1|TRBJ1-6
TGCGCCAGCAGCCAAGGCCCGGACAGGGGGAATTCACCCCTCCACTTT
CASSQGPDRGNSPLHF
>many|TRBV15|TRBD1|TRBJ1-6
TGTGCCACCAGCACTACCACAGACAGGGCTGAGTCACCCCTCCACTTT
CATSTTTDRAESPLHF
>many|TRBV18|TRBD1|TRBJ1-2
TGTGCCAGCTCTCAAGGGACAGGGAAAGTGGGAGGCTACACCTTC
CASSQGTGKVGGYTF
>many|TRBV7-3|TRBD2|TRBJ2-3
TGTGCCAGCAGCATCACCGGGACTAGCGGGGGGGCGAGCACAGATACGCAGTATTTT
CASSITGTSGGASTDTQYF
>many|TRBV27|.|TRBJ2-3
TGTGCCAGTCGGGTTGCCTTCAGCACAGATACGCAGTATTTT
CASRVAFSTDTQYF
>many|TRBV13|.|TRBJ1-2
TGTGCCAGCAGCTTAGGGACGTCTTGGGGAGGCTACACCTTC
CASSLGTSWGGYTF
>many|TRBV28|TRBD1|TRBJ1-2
TGTGCCAGCAGTTTCCAAGGGACAGGGGGCGGCTACACCTTC
CASSFQGTGGGYTF
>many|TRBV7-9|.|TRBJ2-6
TGTGCCAGCACCTTGGGCGGATTGGTGGGGGCCAACGTCCTGACTTTC
CASTLGGLVGANVLTF
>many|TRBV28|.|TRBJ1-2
TGTGCCAGCAGTTTAGAGGGCCCGCCTAACTATGGCTACACCTTC
CASSLEGPPNYGYTF
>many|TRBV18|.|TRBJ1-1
TGTGCCAGCTCACCCTCGGAATGGGGGTGGATGAACACTGAAGCTTTCTTT
CASSPSEWGWMNTEAFF
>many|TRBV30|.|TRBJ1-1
TGTGCCTGGAGCGAACCTTGGACCCCCCGGGGGGCTTTCTTT
CAWSEPWTPRGAFF
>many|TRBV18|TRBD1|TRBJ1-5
TGTGCCAGCTCACCGGACAGGGGGGGCACTCAGCCCCAGCATTTT
CASSPDRGGTQPQHF
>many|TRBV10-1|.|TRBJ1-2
TGCGCCAGCAGTGAAGATGCTGTCGGGGGCTACACCTTC
CASSEDAVGGYTF
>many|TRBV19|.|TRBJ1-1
TGTGCCAGTAAAAGACAGGAGAACACTGAAGCTTTCTTT
CASKRQENTEAFF
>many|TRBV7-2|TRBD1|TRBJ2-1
TGTGCCAGCAGCTTAGGTCCCGGGACAGGGTCCCATGAGCAGTTCTTC
CASSLGPGTGSHEQFF
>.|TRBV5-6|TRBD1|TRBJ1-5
TGTGCCAGCAGCCAAGGGACAGCTGATTATAGCAATCAGCCCCAGCATTTT
CASSQGTADYSNQPQHF
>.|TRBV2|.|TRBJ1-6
TGTGCCAGCAGTGATGCGGGGGCGATTCCACCCCTCCACTTT
CASSDAGAIPPLHF
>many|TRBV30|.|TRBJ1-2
TGTGCCTGGAGTGTACAGGGTGGACGTTTCCCTTATGGCTACACCTTC
CAWSVQGGRFPYGYTF
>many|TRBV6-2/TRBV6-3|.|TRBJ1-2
TGTGCCAGCAGTTCCAACAGGGTTAACTATGGCTACACCTTC
CASSSNRVNYGYTF
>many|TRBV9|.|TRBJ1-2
TGTGCCAGCAGCCCCCAGGGATTTAACGGTGTCTATGGCTACACCTTC
CASSPQGFNGVYGYTF
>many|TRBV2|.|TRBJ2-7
TGTGCCAGAGGGACGCAGACAGGAAGAGAGCAGTACTTC
CARGTQTGREQYF
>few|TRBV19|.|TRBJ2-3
TGTGCCAGTAGTATAGGAGGAGACACAGATACGCAGTATTTT
CASSIGGDTDTQYF
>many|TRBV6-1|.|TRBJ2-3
TGTGCCAGCAGTGCGGGGACGAGCCGAACAGATACGCAGTATTTT
CASSAGTSRTDTQYF
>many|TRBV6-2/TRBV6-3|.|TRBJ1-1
TGTGCCAGCAGTGCCAATCTCGCCATGAACACTGAAGCTTTCTTT
CASSANLAMNTEAFF
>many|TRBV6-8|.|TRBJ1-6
TGTGCCAGCAAGGGGCAGCGATTTTGGGATAATTCACCCCTCCACTTT
CASKGQRFWDNSPLHF
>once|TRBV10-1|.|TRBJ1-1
TGCGCCGGCAGTCGAAAGGCACAGGGTTCGGCAGCTTTCTTT
CAGSRKAQGSAAFF
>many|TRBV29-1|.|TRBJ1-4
TGCAGCGTTGAAAACAACCAGGGTCGCTTGAAAGGGACTAATGAAAAACTGTTTTTT
CSVENNQGRLKGTNEKLFF
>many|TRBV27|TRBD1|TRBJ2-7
TGTGCCAGCAGTTTATCGACAGGGTTCTACGAGCAGTACTTC
CASSLSTGFYEQYF
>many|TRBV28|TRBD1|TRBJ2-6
TGTGCCAGCAACAGGGGAAGCTCTGGGGCCAACGTCCTGACTTTC
CASNRGSSGANVLTF